The clone carrying this T cell receptor beta chain was recorded a few times. Antigen specificity is unknown. These data originate in a study of T cell repertoires in cytomegalovirus infection. In the study overall: A matching HLA type, together with CMV infection, was signaled by public TCR beta signatures. Study conclusions and caveats: HLA-C-restricted CMV clonotypes gave the most frequent clonotype in two of eight donors. The cumulative frequency of public TCR beta families identified carriers of CMV plus the relevant HLA.

One entry per CDR3 protein, called by TCRdb with MiXCR from the reads. Of around 530,000 distinct CDR3 sequences listed, approximately 25% are singletons. The trim removed 2 bases at V and 0 bases at J, leaving 9 bases unmatched. Germline CDR1 is MNHEY and CDR2 is SVGEGT. The CDR3 has 18 residues. The clonotype was recovered from a human donor in good health (CMV status not recorded). Some clones in this sample may be carry-over from other donors' samples. What was sequenced was PBMCs. The rearrangement uses TRBV6-2 or TRBV6-3 and TRBJ2-3; TRBD2 aligns across 9 bases. In DNA, the CDR3 is TGTGCCAGCAGTTACACCGGGACTAGCAGGACTAGCACAGATACGCAGTATTTT. Translation gives CASSYTGTSRTSTDTQYF.